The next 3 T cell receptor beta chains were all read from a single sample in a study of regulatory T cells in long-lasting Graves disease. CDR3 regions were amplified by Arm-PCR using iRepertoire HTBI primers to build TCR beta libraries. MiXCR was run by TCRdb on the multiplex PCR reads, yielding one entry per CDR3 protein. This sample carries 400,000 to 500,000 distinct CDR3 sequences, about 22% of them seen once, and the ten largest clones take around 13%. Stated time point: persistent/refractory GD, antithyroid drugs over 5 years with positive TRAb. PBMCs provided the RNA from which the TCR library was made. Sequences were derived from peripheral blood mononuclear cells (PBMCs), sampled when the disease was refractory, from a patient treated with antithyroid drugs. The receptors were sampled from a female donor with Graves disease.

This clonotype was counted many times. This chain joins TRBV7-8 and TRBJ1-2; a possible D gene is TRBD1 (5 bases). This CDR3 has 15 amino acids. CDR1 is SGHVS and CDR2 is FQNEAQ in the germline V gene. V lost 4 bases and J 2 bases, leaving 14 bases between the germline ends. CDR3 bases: TGTGCCAGCAGCTATATGACATGGGACAACTATGGCTACACCTTC. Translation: CASSYMTWDNYGYTF.

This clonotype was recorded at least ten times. DNA for the CDR3: TGTGCCAGCAGTTACGTGGACACTGAAGCTTTCTTT. It is translated as CASSYVDTEAFF. The gene calls are TRBV3-1 and TRBJ1-1; D is unclear. The CDR3 is 12 residues long. Looked up from germline, CDR1 is LGHDT and CDR2 is YNNKEL (reference sequence). V dropped 6 bases and J dropped 3 bases, with 8 bases sitting between them.

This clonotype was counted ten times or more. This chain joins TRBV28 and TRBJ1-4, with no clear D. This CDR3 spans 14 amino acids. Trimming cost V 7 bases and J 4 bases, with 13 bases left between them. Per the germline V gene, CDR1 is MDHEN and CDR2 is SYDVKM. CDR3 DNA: TGTGCCAGCATCGCAGGTGGCGTTAATGAAAAACTGTTTTTT. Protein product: CASIAGGVNEKLFF.